This T cell receptor beta chain was observed in a study of regulatory T cells in long-lasting Graves disease. Time point indicated: persistent/refractory GD, antithyroid drugs over 5 years with positive TRAb. RNA from PBMCs was the source of the TCR library. Germline V gene sequence: CDR1 SGHAT, CDR2 FQDESV (reference sequence). V was cut by 4 bases and J by 6 bases, with 19 bases left in between. The CDR3 spans 15 residues. This clonotype showed up many times. The antigen remains undetermined. Arm-PCR of CDR3 regions and iRepertoire HTBI primers were used to build TCR beta libraries. TCRdb redid the calling of the multiplex PCR reads with MiXCR, one entry per CDR3 protein. The table lists some 440,000 distinct CDR3 sequences, around 20% of them singletons. Study-level results: Repertoires from persistent disease leaned toward TRBV28, TRBJ1-2 and TRBJ2-5.

The clonotype originates from a female donor with Graves disease. The V call is TRBV11-1, the J call TRBJ2-7; D remains unclear. This material consisted of peripheral blood mononuclear cells (PBMCs), taken when the disease was refractory, from a patient treated with antithyroid drugs. Here the CDR3 DNA reads TGTGCCAGCAGCTCACGTTCACCCCTGCCTTTCGAGCAGTACTTC. Protein: CASSSRSPLPFEQYF.